This TCR beta chain was documented in a study of shared clonotypes between healthy human individuals. Germline V gene data show CDR1 as SQVTM and CDR2 as ANQGSEA. Trimming removed 4 bases at V and 10 bases at J, with 13 bases between. This CDR3 is 12 amino acids long. Here immunoSEQ multiplex PCR was the method, and the copy in TCRdb shows in-frame clones only, minus some. The sample carries about 600,000 clones, 98% recorded once. In the naive CD8 group, cells lacked CD45RO and were positively selected for CCR7, so terminally differentiated effector memory CD45RA+ cells were left out. The sequence was collected from a man in his thirties or forties in good health. The sample consisted of naive CD8+ T cells sorted from blood. The chain joins TRBV29-1 to TRBJ1-4; D may be TRBD1 (6 bases). CDR3 protein: CSVAALGGKLFF. The CDR3 nucleotides are TGCAGCGTTGCGGCTCTAGGGGGAAAACTGTTTTTT.